This TCR beta chain appears in the sequencing data of a study of blood T cell repertoires in COVID-19 (dated by TCRdb to about 2020). As for the study more broadly: Collaborator samples came from the United States, Italy and Spain and covered acute and convalescent phases of COVID-19. The samples were drawn from the first 160 participants of the ongoing ImmuneRACE study and from about 1,200 subjects provided by 6 global collaborators. Where available, HLA class I and class II types were taken from metadata supplied by the sample provider and were not determined by assay-based typing. The material from the prospective study consisted of cDNA or gDNA derived from T cells, B-cell-depleted T cells, or PBMCs. Sample metadata almost always included a de-identified subject ID, COVID-19 status, age in years and sex. Deeply sampled blood TCRbeta repertoires from subjects exposed to, actively infected with, or recovered from COVID-19 were included in the dataset. A freely available public database, intended as a resource for researchers studying the immune response to SARS-CoV-2, is where the repertoires were released. Summary of the overall study and its limitations: Clinical and demographic metadata were provided uncurated, with the amount varying by source and participant.

This clone appeared a few times. This receptor's antigen is unknown. Base qualities are not at hand, and no much larger clone is one base apart. At one collaborating source in Seattle, patients were enrolled during active infection and were followed longitudinally through the course of disease. Collaborating institutions collected whole blood in K2EDTA tubes following their own protocols. Collaborator samples were shipped for TCRbeta analysis as frozen whole blood, isolated PBMCs, or DNA extracted from either sample type. In the germline V gene (reference sequence), CDR1 corresponds to GTSNPN and CDR2 to SVGIG. V and J are truncated by 8 bases and 4 bases respectively, leaving an intervening sequence of 23 bases. Reading from cysteine to phenylalanine, the CDR3 counts 15 amino acids. Here the CDR3 DNA is all that survives: 45 bases in frame from base 1. The immunoSEQ Assay, a bias-controlled multiplex PCR, was used to amplify TCRbeta CDR3 regions from genomic DNA. As for how the authors treated the data: The number of nucleated cells in each sample was estimated by amplification of reference gene primers within the assay. To quantify the absolute abundance of each unique TCRbeta CDR3 rearrangement, sequence reads were collapsed and filtered. For each sample, productive Simpson clonality was calculated by taking the square root of Simpson's diversity index across productive rearrangements. The table was pulled from immuneACCESS by TCRdb, which kept in-frame rearrangements only. Such tables lose some clones; where checked, under half of the loss comes from unresolved V genes, and the rest has no known cause. For V, J and clone size, that table is used; D and trimming come from the DNA. This sample lists under 400,000 clones; approximately 89% were detected once. In total, the top ten clones hold approximately 1.8% of the sample.

This chain is built from TRBV30 and TRBJ1-2; 6 matching bases give a weak D call of TRBD1. The receptor was isolated from a woman aged 25 to 39 with COVID-19, enrolled during active disease. Material for sequencing was peripheral blood. The nucleotides read TGTGCCGCCGAGTCTCGGGACATTTATCCCTATGGCTACACCTTC. Translated, this gives CAAESRDIYPYGYTF.